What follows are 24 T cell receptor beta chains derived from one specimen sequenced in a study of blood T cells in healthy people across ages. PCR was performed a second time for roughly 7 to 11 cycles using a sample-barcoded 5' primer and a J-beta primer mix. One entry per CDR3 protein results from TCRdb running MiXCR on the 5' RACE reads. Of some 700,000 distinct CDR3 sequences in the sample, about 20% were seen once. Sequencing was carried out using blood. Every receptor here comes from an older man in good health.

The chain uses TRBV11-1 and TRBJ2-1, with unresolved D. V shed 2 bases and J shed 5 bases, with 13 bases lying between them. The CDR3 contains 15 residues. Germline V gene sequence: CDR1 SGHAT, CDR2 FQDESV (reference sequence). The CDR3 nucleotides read TGTGCCAGCAGCTTACCTAGACAATTTGACAATGAGCAGTTCTTC. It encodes CASSLPRQFDNEQFF.

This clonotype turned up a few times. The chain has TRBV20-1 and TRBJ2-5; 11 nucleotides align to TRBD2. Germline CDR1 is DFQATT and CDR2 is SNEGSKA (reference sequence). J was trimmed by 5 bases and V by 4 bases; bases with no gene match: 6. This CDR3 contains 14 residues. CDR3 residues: CSAMASGGLETQYF. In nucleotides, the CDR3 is TGCAGTGCTATGGCTAGCGGGGGGTTGGAGACCCAGTACTTC.

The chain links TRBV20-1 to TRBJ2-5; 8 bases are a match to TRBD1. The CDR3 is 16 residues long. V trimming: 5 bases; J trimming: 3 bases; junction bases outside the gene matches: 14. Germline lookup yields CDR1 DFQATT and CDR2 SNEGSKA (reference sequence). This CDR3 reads CSAPNPGQGGKETQYF. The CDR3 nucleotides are TGCAGTGCTCCTAACCCTGGACAGGGAGGAAAAGAGACCCAGTACTTC.

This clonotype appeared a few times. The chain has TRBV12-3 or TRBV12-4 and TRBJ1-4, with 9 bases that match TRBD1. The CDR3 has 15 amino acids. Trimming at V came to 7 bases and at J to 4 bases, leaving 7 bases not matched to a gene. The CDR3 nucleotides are TGTGCCAGCAACACCCGGACAGGGGTTAATGAAAAACTGTTTTTT. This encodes CASNTRTGVNEKLFF.

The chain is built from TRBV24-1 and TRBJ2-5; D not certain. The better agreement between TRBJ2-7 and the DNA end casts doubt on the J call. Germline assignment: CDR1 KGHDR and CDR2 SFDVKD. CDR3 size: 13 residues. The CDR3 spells CATSEDGTYEQYF. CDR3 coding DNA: TGTGCCACCAGTGAGGACGGAACCTACGAGCAGTACTTC.

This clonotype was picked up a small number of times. The CDR3 sequence: CSVAVGGVYGYTF. As DNA, the CDR3 is TGCAGCGTTGCAGTGGGGGGAGTCTATGGCTACACCTTC. The rearrangement uses TRBV29-1 and TRBJ1-2; D might be TRBD1 (5 bases). The ends were cut back, 4 bases at V and 4 bases at J, with 13 bases in the middle. The CDR3 has 13 amino acids. Germline V gene data show CDR1 as SQVTM and CDR2 as ANQGSEA.

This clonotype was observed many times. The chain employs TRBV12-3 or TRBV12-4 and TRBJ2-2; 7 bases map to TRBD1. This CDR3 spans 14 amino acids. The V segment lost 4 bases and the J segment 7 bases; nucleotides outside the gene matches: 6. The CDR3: CASSSRTGGGELFF. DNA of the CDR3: TGTGCCAGCAGTTCTCGGACAGGCGGCGGGGAGCTGTTTTTT.

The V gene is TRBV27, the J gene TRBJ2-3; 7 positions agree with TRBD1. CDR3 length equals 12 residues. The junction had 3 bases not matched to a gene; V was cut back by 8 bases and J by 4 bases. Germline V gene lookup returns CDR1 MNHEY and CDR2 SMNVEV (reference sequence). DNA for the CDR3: TGTGCCAGCCGACAGGGTGCAGATACGCAGTATTTT. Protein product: CASRQGADTQYF.

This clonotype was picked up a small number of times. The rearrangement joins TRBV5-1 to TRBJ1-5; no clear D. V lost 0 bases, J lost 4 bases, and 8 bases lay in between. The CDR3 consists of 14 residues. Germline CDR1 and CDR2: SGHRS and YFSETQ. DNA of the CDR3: TGCGCCAGCAGCTTGGACGGCAGGAATCAGCCCCAGCATTTT. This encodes CASSLDGRNQPQHF.

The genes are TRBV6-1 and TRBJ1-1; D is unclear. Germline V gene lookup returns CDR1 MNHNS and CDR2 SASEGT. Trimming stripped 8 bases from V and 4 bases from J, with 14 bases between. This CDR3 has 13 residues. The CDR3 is CASQVEASTEAFF. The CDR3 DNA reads TGTGCCAGCCAAGTGGAAGCCTCCACTGAAGCTTTCTTT.

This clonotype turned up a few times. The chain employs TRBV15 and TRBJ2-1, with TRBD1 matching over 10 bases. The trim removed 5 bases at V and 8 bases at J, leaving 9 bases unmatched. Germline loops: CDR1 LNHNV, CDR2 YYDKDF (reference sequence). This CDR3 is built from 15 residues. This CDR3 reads CATSAKGTGVYEQFF. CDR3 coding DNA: TGTGCCACCAGCGCGAAGGGGACAGGGGTCTATGAGCAGTTCTTC.

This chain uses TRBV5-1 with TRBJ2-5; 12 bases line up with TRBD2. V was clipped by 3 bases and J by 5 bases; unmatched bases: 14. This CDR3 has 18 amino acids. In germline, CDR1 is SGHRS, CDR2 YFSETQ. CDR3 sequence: CASSSALLAGGPSETQYF. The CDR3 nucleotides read TGCGCCAGCAGCTCCGCCCTACTAGCGGGGGGCCCTTCGGAGACCCAGTACTTC.

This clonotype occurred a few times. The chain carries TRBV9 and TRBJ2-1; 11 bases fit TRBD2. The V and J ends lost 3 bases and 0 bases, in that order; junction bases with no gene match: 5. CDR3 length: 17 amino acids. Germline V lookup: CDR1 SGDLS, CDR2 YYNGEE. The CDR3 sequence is CASSALAGGPSYNEQFF. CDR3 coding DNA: TGTGCCAGCAGCGCCCTAGCGGGAGGCCCCTCCTACAATGAGCAGTTCTTC.

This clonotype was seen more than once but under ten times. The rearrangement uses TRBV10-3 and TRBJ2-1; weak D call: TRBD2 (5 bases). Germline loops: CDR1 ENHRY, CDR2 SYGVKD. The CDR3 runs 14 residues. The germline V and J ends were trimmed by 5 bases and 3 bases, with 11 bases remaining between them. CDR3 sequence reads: CAISYGGNYNEQFF. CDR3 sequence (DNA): TGTGCCATCAGTTACGGAGGCAACTACAATGAGCAGTTCTTC.

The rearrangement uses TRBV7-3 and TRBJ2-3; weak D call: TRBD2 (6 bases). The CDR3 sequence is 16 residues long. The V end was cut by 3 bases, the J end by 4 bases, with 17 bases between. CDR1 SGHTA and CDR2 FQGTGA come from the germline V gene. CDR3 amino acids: CASSLSSGTVSDTQYF. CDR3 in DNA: TGTGCCAGCAGCTTGAGTAGCGGAACTGTTTCAGATACGCAGTATTTT.

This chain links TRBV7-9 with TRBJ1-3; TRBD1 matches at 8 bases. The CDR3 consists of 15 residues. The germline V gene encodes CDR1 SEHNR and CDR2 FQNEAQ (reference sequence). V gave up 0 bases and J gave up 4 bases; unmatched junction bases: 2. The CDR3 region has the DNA TGTGCCAGCAGCTTAGCGGGGACAGGCGGAAACACCATATATTTT. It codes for CASSLAGTGGNTIYF.

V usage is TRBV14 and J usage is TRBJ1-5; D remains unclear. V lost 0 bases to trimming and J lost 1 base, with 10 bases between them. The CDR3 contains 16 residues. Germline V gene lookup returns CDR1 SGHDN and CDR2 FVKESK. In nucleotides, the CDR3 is TGTGCCAGCAGCCAAGATCCGTCCGGAAGCAATCAGCCCCAGCATTTT. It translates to CASSQDPSGSNQPQHF.

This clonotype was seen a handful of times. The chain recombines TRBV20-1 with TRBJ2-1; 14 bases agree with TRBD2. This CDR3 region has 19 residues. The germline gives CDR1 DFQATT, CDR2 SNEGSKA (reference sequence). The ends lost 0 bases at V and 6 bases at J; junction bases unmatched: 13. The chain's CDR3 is CSARDGGGLGLAGGNEQFF. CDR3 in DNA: TGCAGTGCTAGAGATGGCGGGGGGCTAGGACTAGCGGGAGGCAATGAGCAGTTCTTC.

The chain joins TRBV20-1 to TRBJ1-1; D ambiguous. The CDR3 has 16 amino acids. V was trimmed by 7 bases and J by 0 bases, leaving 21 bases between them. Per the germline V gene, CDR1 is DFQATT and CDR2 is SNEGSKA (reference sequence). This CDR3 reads CSDTRTGLIVNTEAFF. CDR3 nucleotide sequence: TGCAGTGATACCCGGACCGGGTTGATTGTGAACACTGAAGCTTTCTTT.

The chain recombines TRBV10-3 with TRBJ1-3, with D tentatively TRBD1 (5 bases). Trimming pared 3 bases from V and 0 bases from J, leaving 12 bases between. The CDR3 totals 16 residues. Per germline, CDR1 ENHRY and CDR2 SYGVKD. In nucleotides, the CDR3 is TGTGCCATCAGTGACCCCGGGGGGGTCTCTGGAAACACCATATATTTT. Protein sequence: CAISDPGGVSGNTIYF.

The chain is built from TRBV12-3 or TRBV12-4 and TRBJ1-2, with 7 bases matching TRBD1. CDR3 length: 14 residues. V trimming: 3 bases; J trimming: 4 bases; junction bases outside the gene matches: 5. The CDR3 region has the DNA TGTGCCAGCAGTTTCGCCGGGACAGCCTATGGCTACACCTTC. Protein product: CASSFAGTAYGYTF.

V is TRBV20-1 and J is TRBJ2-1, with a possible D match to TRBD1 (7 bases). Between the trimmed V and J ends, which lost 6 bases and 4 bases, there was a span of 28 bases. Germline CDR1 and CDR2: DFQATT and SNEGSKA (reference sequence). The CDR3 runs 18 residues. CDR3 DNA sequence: TGCAGTGCGACTCGGACAGGTGGTGGGGTAGCGGCGTACAATGAGCAGTTCTTC. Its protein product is CSATRTGGGVAAYNEQFF.

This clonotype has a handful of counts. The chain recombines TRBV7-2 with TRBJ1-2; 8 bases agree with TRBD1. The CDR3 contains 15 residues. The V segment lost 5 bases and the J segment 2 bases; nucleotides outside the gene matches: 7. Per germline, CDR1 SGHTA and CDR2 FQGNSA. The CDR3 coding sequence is TGTGCCAGCAGCCAGCAGACAGGGGTCAACTATGGCTACACCTTC. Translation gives CASSQQTGVNYGYTF.

The CDR3 DNA is TGTGCTTACACCACGGGGAGCTCCTACGAGCAGTACTTC. It is translated as CAYTTGSSYEQYF. The V and J genes are TRBV7-9 and TRBJ2-7, with D maybe TRBD2 (5 bases). Germline loops: CDR1 SEHNR, CDR2 FQNEAQ (reference sequence). The length of the CDR3 is 13 residues. Filled out from reference TRBV7-9 and TRBJ2-7, the complete variable domain reads DTGVSQNPRHKITKRGQNVTFRCDPISEHNRLYWYRQTLGQGPEFLTYFQNEAQLEKSRLLSDRFSAERPKGSFSTLEIQRTEQGDSAMYLCAYTTGSSYEQYFGPGTRLTVT.